One and the same sample provided the 16 T cell receptor beta chains below, sequenced in a study of blood T cells in healthy people across ages. Next came a second PCR, run for roughly 7 to 12 cycles, which used a sample-barcoded 5' primer along with a J-beta primer mix. Using its own MiXCR run on the 5' RACE reads, TCRdb lists one record per CDR3 protein. The sample shows 550,000 to 700,000 distinct CDR3 sequences, 27% of them seen only once. The sequencing sample was made of blood. Every receptor here comes from an older woman in good health.

This clonotype was detected only a few times. CDR3 DNA sequence: TGTGCCAGCAGCTCGGGGAAGGTGGAGACCCAGTACTTC. It specifies CASSSGKVETQYF. This rearrangement joins TRBV7-3 to TRBJ2-5, with D possibly being TRBD2 (5 bases). The CDR3 runs 13 residues. V shed 4 bases and J shed 5 bases, with 11 bases lying between them. Germline V gene data show CDR1 as SGHTA and CDR2 as FQGTGA.

This clonotype was seen more than once but under ten times. The CDR3 nucleotides read TGTGCCAGCAGGGCGGGGGGGGATACGCAGTATTTT. Translated, it gives CASRAGGDTQYF. The V and J genes are TRBV7-2 and TRBJ2-3; 9 bases fit TRBD2. This CDR3 is 12 amino acids long. Germline V gene sequence: CDR1 SGHTA, CDR2 FQGNSA. V shed 6 bases, J shed 6 bases, and the junction held 1 base outside the gene matches.

This clonotype has only a few counts. The chain uses TRBV29-1 and TRBJ1-3; 8 bases align to TRBD1. This CDR3 region has 14 residues. Trimming removed 7 bases from V and 1 base from J; junction bases left unmatched: 6. Per germline, CDR1 SQVTM and CDR2 ANQGSEA. In DNA form, the CDR3 reads TGCAGCGCCCGACAGGGGATGTCTGGAAACACCATATATTTT. It translates to CSARQGMSGNTIYF.

This clonotype has only a few counts. V gene TRBV20-1 combines with J gene TRBJ2-5, with D unresolved. CDR3 length: 14 amino acids. The V end lost 4 bases, the J end lost 0 bases, and 12 bases lay between the germline ends. The germline V gene encodes CDR1 DFQATT and CDR2 SNEGSKA (reference sequence). Here the CDR3 DNA reads TGCAGTGCTACGGTCCATGGGCACCAAGAGACCCAGTACTTC. Protein: CSATVHGHQETQYF.

This clonotype was observed a handful of times. The genes are TRBV10-3 and TRBJ1-1; D not resolved. The V and J ends lost 0 bases and 4 bases respectively, with 9 bases between them. Germline CDR1 and CDR2: ENHRY and SYGVKD. The CDR3 totals 14 residues. As DNA, the CDR3 is TGTGCCATCAGTGAGTCGACGTCGAGCACTGAAGCTTTCTTT. Translating gives CAISESTSSTEAFF.

This clonotype showed up just a few times. The V gene is TRBV21-1, the J gene TRBJ1-5; TRBD1, as called in the table, went unchecked against the DNA. TRBV21-1 is flagged as a pseudogene. The CDR3 runs to 16 residues. The chain's CDR3 is CASSKVPTYSNQPQHF. The CDR3 bases are TGTGCCAGCAGCAAAGTCCCGACATATAGCAATCAGCCCCAGCATTTT.

The V gene is TRBV7-6, the J gene TRBJ2-2, with 10 nucleotides matching TRBD1. Germline values: CDR1 SGHVS, CDR2 FNYEAQ. Trimming at V came to 5 bases and at J to 3 bases, leaving 6 bases not matched to a gene. The length of the CDR3 is 16 residues. CDR3 region: CASSLGQGLDTGELFF. CDR3 bases: TGTGCCAGCAGCCTGGGACAGGGGTTAGACACCGGGGAGCTGTTTTTT. Full variable domain (remainder filled in from reference TRBV7-6 and TRBJ2-2): GAGVSQSPRYKVTKRGQDVALRCDPISGHVSLYWYRQALGQGPEFLTYFNYEAQQDKSGLPNDRFSAERPEGSISTLTIQRTEQRDSAMYRCASSLGQGLDTGELFFGEGSRLTVL.

This chain connects TRBV7-3 to TRBJ2-6, with 7 bases lining up with TRBD1. V gave up 1 base and J gave up 4 bases; unmatched junction bases: 1. The CDR3 has 15 amino acids. CDR1 SGHTA and CDR2 FQGTGA come from the germline V gene. This CDR3 reads CASSLIGGGANVLTF. For the CDR3, the DNA is TGTGCCAGCAGCTTAATAGGGGGCGGGGCCAACGTCCTGACTTTC.

The V call is TRBV6-2 or TRBV6-3, the J call TRBJ1-1; no reliable D call. V lost 7 bases, J lost 1 base, and 10 bases lay in between. Germline assignment: CDR1 MNHEY and CDR2 SVGEGT. The CDR3 consists of 13 residues. The CDR3 is CASNLRWNTEAFF. In DNA, the CDR3 is TGTGCCAGCAACCTACGCTGGAACACTGAAGCTTTCTTT.

This sequence joins TRBV4-2 and TRBJ2-7; D may correspond to TRBD1 or TRBD2 (5 bases each). The CDR3 is 15 amino acids. Looked up from germline, CDR1 is LGHNA and CDR2 is YNFKEQ. V was pared by 4 bases and J by 1 base, with 14 bases between. CDR3 residues: CASSLQQDLSYEQYF. For the CDR3, the DNA is TGTGCCAGCAGCCTACAACAGGACTTATCCTACGAGCAGTACTTC.

This clonotype was picked up a small number of times. J is TRBJ2-1 and V is TRBV4-1; weak D call: TRBD1 (5 bases). CDR3 size: 17 residues. The V end was cut by 3 bases, the J end by 2 bases, with 17 bases between. Germline CDR1 is MGHRA and CDR2 is YSYEKL. The CDR3 is CASSQGPLQGAYNEQFF. Written as DNA, the CDR3 is TGCGCCAGCAGCCAGGGCCCTCTCCAGGGTGCCTACAATGAGCAGTTCTTC.

This clonotype was detected only a few times. This chain joins TRBV20-1 and TRBJ2-5, with 7 bases fitting TRBD2. Germline CDR1 reads DFQATT; CDR2 reads SNEGSKA (reference sequence). J was trimmed by 2 bases and V by 0 bases; bases with no gene match: 9. The length of the CDR3 is 16 residues. CDR3 sequence: CSARDLPGGTQETQYF. The CDR3 region has the DNA TGCAGTGCTAGAGATCTTCCGGGGGGTACTCAAGAGACCCAGTACTTC.

A note on this clonotype: The junction departs from the called germline gene at one end, perhaps through a read error. The rearrangement links TRBV7-9 to TRBJ2-6; the D gene is possibly TRBD1 (6 bases). CDR1 and CDR2 (germline): SEHNR, FQNEAQ (reference sequence). This CDR3 contains 14 residues. The CDR3 spells CASSSIPGANVLAF. CDR3 nucleotides: TGTGCCAGCAGCTCAATCCCAGGGGCCAACGTCCTGGCTTTC.

This chain links TRBV5-1 with TRBJ1-4, with D perhaps TRBD1 (6 bases). The CDR3 is 16 amino acids. CDR1 is SGHRS, CDR2 YFSETQ, per germline. Trimming removed 4 bases from V and 14 bases from J, with 27 bases in between. CDR3 residues: CASSPSDRPAQRRLFF. The CDR3 DNA follows: TGCGCCAGCAGCCCGAGCGACAGGCCCGCCCAAAGACGGCTGTTTTTT.

This chain uses TRBV24-1 with TRBJ1-2, with 8 bases matching TRBD1. Per the germline V gene, CDR1 is KGHDR and CDR2 is SFDVKD. This CDR3 is built from 14 residues. Trimming cost V 7 bases and J 3 bases; bases outside gene matches: 6. CDR3 loop: CATSGQGRDYGYTF. CDR3 nucleotides: TGTGCCACCAGCGGACAGGGACGCGACTATGGCTACACCTTC.

In this sample, this clonotype turned up many times. The chain is built from TRBV20-1 and TRBJ2-5; D gene ambiguous. Germline V gene lookup returns CDR1 DFQATT and CDR2 SNEGSKA (reference sequence). The germline V and J ends were trimmed by 0 bases and 2 bases, with 13 bases remaining between them. The CDR3 contains 15 residues. This CDR3 is CSARESRALQETQYF. CDR3 nucleotides: TGCAGTGCTAGAGAGAGTCGGGCATTGCAAGAGACCCAGTACTTC.